The 14 T cell receptor beta chains listed next were all sequenced from one sample in a study of beta chain features in type 1 diabetes. Expressed TCRB transcripts were sequenced because the entire RNA isolate underwent reverse transcription. Assay: immunoSEQ multiplex PCR; the TCRdb copy retains only in-frame clones and omits some. The sample lists approximately 340,000 clones, approximately 15% seen once, with about 0.019% in the top ten. Sequenced input: naive CD4+ T cells from blood. These receptors came from a woman aged 18-29 years in good health.

V usage is TRBV4-3 and J usage is TRBJ2-2; 10 positions agree with TRBD2. V lost 0 bases, J lost 2 bases, and 6 bases stayed unmatched. The length of the CDR3 is 18 residues. Germline V CDR1 and CDR2: LGHNA, YSLEER. The DNA of the CDR3 is TGCGCCAGCAGCCAAGAGGGTTCTAGCGGGAGAAACACCGGGGAGCTGTTTTTT. Residues: CASSQEGSSGRNTGELFF.

V and J are TRBV29-1 and TRBJ2-1, with TRBD1 matching over 9 bases. Germline V gene sequence: CDR1 SQVTM, CDR2 ANQGSEA. The junction had 6 bases not matched to a gene; V was cut back by 1 base and J by 2 bases. CDR3 size: 16 residues. The chain's CDR3 is CSVEGAGDRAYNEQFF. The DNA of the CDR3 is TGCAGCGTTGAAGGGGCTGGGGACAGGGCCTACAATGAGCAGTTCTTC.

The rearrangement joins TRBV9 to TRBJ2-3; tentative D call: TRBD2 (6 bases). CDR3 length: 16 residues. Germline loops: CDR1 SGDLS, CDR2 YYNGEE. Trimming took off 2 bases at V and 1 base at J, with 14 bases between the two ends. This CDR3 reads CASSVGAGSGTDTQYF. The CDR3 DNA reads as TGTGCCAGCAGCGTCGGGGCGGGAAGTGGCACAGATACGCAGTATTTT.

This sequence joins TRBV15 and TRBJ1-4, with 8 bases identical to TRBD1. V was clipped by 0 bases and J by 8 bases; unmatched bases: 8. CDR1 is LNHNV, CDR2 YYDKDF, per germline (reference sequence). The CDR3 runs to 16 residues. CDR3 sequence reads: CATSRDYQGAGEKLFF. In DNA form, the CDR3 reads TGTGCCACCAGCAGAGATTATCAGGGGGCGGGGGAAAAACTGTTTTTT.

The V call is TRBV4-2, the J call TRBJ2-1; TRBD2 agrees at 11 bases. Germline V gene data show CDR1 as LGHNA and CDR2 as YNFKEQ. V lost 10 bases and J lost 8; bases outside the gene matches: 16. The CDR3 has 16 residues. The CDR3, as DNA: TGTGCCACCCGACTAGCGGGAAAGTCGGGACGCGATGAGCAGTTCTTC. Protein sequence: CATRLAGKSGRDEQFF.

This clone was seen a handful of times. This chain links TRBV29-1 with TRBJ2-7; 10 bases fit TRBD2. The length of the CDR3 is 13 residues. The J segment lost 3 bases and the V segment lost 7 bases, leaving 6 bases of the junction unmatched. Germline lookup yields CDR1 SQVTM and CDR2 ANQGSEA. DNA for the CDR3: TGCAGCGCAGGGAGACTAGCGGGCTACGAGCAGTACTTC. Protein sequence: CSAGRLAGYEQYF.

CDR3 in amino acids: CASSRLGPMEQFF. The CDR3 DNA sequence: TGTGCCAGCAGTCGACTAGGCCCAATGGAGCAGTTCTTC. V gene TRBV27 combines with J gene TRBJ2-1; TRBD2 is a possible D gene (6 bases). Germline V gives CDR1 MNHEY, CDR2 SMNVEV (reference sequence). Trimming took off 5 bases at V and 10 bases at J, with 15 bases between the two ends. The CDR3 contains 13 residues.

The chain couples TRBV4-1 to TRBJ2-5; TRBD2 might be the D (6 bases). V lost 2 bases and J lost 4, with 11 bases in between. Germline V gene sequence: CDR1 MGHRA, CDR2 YSYEKL. The CDR3 covers 14 residues. CDR3 nucleotides: TGCGCCAGCAGCCAACTTCTCGGGGGAGAGACCCAGTACTTC. Amino acid sequence: CASSQLLGGETQYF.

This clone has only a few counts. The chain carries TRBV7-6 and TRBJ2-6, with D possibly TRBD2 on 5 matching bases. The CDR3 is made up of 14 amino acids. With 5 bases removed from V and 6 bases from J, the gap between germline ends came to 11 bases. Germline V CDR1 and CDR2: SGHVS, FNYEAQ. CDR3 protein: CASSPRGMANVLTF. DNA for the CDR3: TGTGCCAGCAGCCCACGGGGAATGGCCAACGTCCTGACTTTC.

A few counts support this clone. The J gene is TRBJ2-7, the V gene TRBV4-1; 7 bases match TRBD1. Unmatched junction bases numbered 8, after V lost 3 bases and J lost 3 bases. CDR3 size: 15 residues. Germline assignment: CDR1 MGHRA and CDR2 YSYEKL. The CDR3 protein is CASSHPQGMVYEQYF. The DNA of the CDR3 is TGCGCCAGCAGCCACCCACAGGGGATGGTCTACGAGCAGTACTTC.

In this sample, this clone turned up a few times. V usage is TRBV5-4 and J usage is TRBJ1-2, with D possibly TRBD1 on 5 matching bases. Trimming shortened V by 0 bases and J by 8 bases, and 14 bases separated the two germline ends. Germline V CDR1 and CDR2: SGHNT, YYREEE (reference sequence). The CDR3 is 14 amino acids. DNA for the CDR3: TGTGCCAGCAGCTTGGCCAGGGCAACCGGGGGCTACACCTTC. Its protein product is CASSLARATGGYTF.

This clone appeared a few times. The chain has TRBV5-6 and TRBJ2-7, with 7 nucleotides matching TRBD1. With V trimmed by 3 bases and J by 1 base, 7 bases remained unmatched. Germline loops: CDR1 SGHDT, CDR2 YYEEEE. The length of the CDR3 is 15 residues. The CDR3 DNA is TGTGCCAGCAGCTCCAAGCCACAGGGGTCCTACGAGCAGTACTTC. It is translated as CASSSKPQGSYEQYF.

This clone appeared a few times. The chain carries TRBV7-8 and TRBJ1-2; 9 positions agree with TRBD1. CDR3 length: 13 amino acids. Unmatched junction bases numbered 4, after V lost 4 bases and J lost 7 bases. Germline values: CDR1 SGHVS, CDR2 FQNEAQ. The CDR3: CASSSGTGLGYTF. The CDR3, as DNA: TGTGCCAGCAGCTCAGGGACAGGGCTTGGCTACACCTTC.

This clone was seen only a few times. This chain uses TRBV7-9 with TRBJ2-7; 7 nucleotides line up with TRBD2. The germline gives CDR1 SEHNR, CDR2 FQNEAQ (reference sequence). This CDR3 comprises 15 residues. The V and J ends lost 7 bases and 5 bases, in that order; junction bases with no gene match: 14. CDR3 region: CASTSSGGTGNEQYF. For the CDR3, the DNA is TGTGCCAGCACCTCTTCGGGGGGAACGGGAAACGAGCAGTACTTC.